This TCR beta chain was found in a study of blood T cell repertoires in COVID-19. Ages ranged from about 18 to 89 years, with residence in approximately 25 US areas. Clinical histories supplied by participants themselves formed the basis of cohort assignment. Recovered participants had two consecutive negative NP/OP PCR tests, healthcare professional clearance, or symptom resolution. Original analysis: Amplification of reference gene primers was used by the study to estimate nucleated cell counts. The table came from immunoSEQ multiplex PCR; TCRdb's copy has only in-frame clones and leaves some out. Clone size and the V and J calls come from that table; the DNA yielded D and trimming. The table has approximately 300,000 clones, roughly 86% seen once. The V and J ends lost 5 bases and 0 bases, in that order; junction bases with no gene match: 6. This CDR3 comprises 17 residues. Germline CDR1 is LNHDA and CDR2 is SQIVND (reference sequence).

Sequenced input: PBMCs or T cells enriched from blood (not recorded which). The sequence was obtained from a young woman who had recovered from COVID-19. The chain recombines TRBV19 with TRBJ2-2; 10 bases align to TRBD2. The DNA for the CDR3 is TGTGCCAGTAGTGCCTATACTAGCGGGACGAACACCGGGGAGCTGTTTTTT. It codes for CASSAYTSGTNTGELFF.